This T cell receptor (beta chain) emerged from a study of T-cell memory formation after mild COVID-19. Study results and limitations: CD4+ clones that contracted lay mainly in CM and EM; CD8+ ones lay in EMRA. Some clones that responded turned up in pre-infection memory, which suggests that cross-reactive memory joined in.

Per the germline V gene, CDR1 is SEHNR and CDR2 is FQNEAQ (reference sequence). The length of the CDR3 is 18 residues. V lost 1 base and J lost 2, with 18 bases in between. About this clonotype itself: No antigen is known for it.

TCRdb analysed the 5' RACE reads with MiXCR anew, one entry per CDR3 protein. The sample has 90,000 to 120,000 distinct CDR3 sequences, around 10% seen once. The source material was PBMCs or a T cell subset sorted from them (not recorded which). The receptor comes from a man between 18 and 35 years old who had mild COVID-19 (a few samples of this study predate the infection). Cell type and time point are not known. The chain uses TRBV7-9 and TRBJ2-1; D remains unclear. CDR3 in DNA: TGTGCCAGCAGCTTAGGGCCCACCCCACTAATCCCCTACAATGAGCAGTTCTTC. This gives the protein CASSLGPTPLIPYNEQFF. Complete variable domain (other parts from reference TRBV7-9 and TRBJ2-1): DTGVSQNPRHKITKRGQNVTFRCDPISEHNRLYWYRQTLGQGPEFLTYFQNEAQLEKSRLLSDRFSAERPKGSFSTLEIQRTEQGDSAMYLCASSLGPTPLIPYNEQFFGPGTRLTVL.